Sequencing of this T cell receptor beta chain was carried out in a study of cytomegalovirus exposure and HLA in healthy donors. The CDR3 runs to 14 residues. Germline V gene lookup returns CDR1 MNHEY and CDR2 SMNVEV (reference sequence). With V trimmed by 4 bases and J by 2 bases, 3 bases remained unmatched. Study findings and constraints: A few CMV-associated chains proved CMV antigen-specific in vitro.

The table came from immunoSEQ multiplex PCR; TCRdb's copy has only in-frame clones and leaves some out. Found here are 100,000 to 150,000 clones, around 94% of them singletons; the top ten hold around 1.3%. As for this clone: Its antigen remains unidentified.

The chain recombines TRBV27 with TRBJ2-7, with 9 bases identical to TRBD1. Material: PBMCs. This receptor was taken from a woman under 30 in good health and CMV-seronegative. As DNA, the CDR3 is TGTGCCAGCAGTTGGGACAGGGACGCCTACGAGCAGTACTTC. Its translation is CASSWDRDAYEQYF.